The 31 T cell receptor beta chains listed next were all sequenced from one sample in a study of persistence of HIV-infected CD4 T cells. No antigen has been assigned to these receptors. Cells were stimulated with CMV-infected fibroblast lysates at 8 to 10 ug/mL. Memory cells lacking CD40L and CD69 with high CD45RO were sorted. Sequencing used immunoSEQ version 4 in survey mode. The data were produced by immunoSEQ multiplex PCR, yet TCRdb's version contains in-frame clones alone and is incomplete. The sample shows approximately 31,000 clones, roughly 82% of them seen only once. Specimen: CD4+ T cells sorted from PBMCs after 18-hour stimulation, collected from a patient who received antiretroviral therapy. The receptors originated from an adult man with HIV who was CMV-seropositive.

This sequence joins TRBV6-5 and TRBJ1-6; no clear D. The germline V gene encodes CDR1 MNHEY and CDR2 SVGAGI. This CDR3 comprises 15 residues. V gave up 7 bases and J gave up 1 base, with 11 bases separating them. CDR3 nucleotide sequence: TGTGCCAGCAACCAAGTAGGGTCCTATAATTCACCCCTCCACTTT. The encoded protein is CASNQVGSYNSPLHF.

V gene TRBV24-1 combines with J gene TRBJ1-2; D unresolved. V was trimmed by 3 bases and J by 4 bases, leaving 11 bases between them. Germline values: CDR1 KGHDR, CDR2 SFDVKD. The CDR3 length is 14 residues. The CDR3 DNA is TGTGCCACCAGTGATGTTGGGGATTTCTATGGCTACACCTTC. Residues: CATSDVGDFYGYTF.

The rearrangement joins TRBV6-2 or TRBV6-3 to TRBJ2-7, with TRBD2 as a possible D gene (6 bases). From germline, CDR1 is MNHEY and CDR2 SVGEGT. V was pared by 0 bases and J by 3 bases, with 15 bases between. The CDR3 spans 16 residues. For the CDR3, the DNA is TGTGCCAGCAGTTACTCGAGGCTAGCGCGAATCTACGAGCAGTACTTC. It specifies CASSYSRLARIYEQYF.

V usage is TRBV27 and J usage is TRBJ1-2; 9 bases line up with TRBD1. V trimming: 7 bases; J trimming: 4 bases; junction bases outside the gene matches: 7. This CDR3 has 14 residues. Looked up from germline, CDR1 is MNHEY and CDR2 is SMNVEV (reference sequence). CDR3 sequence reads: CASTSDRGTYGYTF. The DNA of the CDR3 is TGTGCCAGCACCTCGGACAGGGGAACCTATGGCTACACCTTC.

This clone was detected only once. The V and J genes are TRBV7-2 and TRBJ1-1; D gene unclear. This CDR3 contains 13 residues. Trimming stripped 5 bases from V and 0 bases from J, with 7 bases between. Germline CDR1 and CDR2: SGHTA and FQGNSA. CDR3 coding DNA: TGTGCCAGCAGCGCCTCCATGAACACTGAAGCTTTCTTT. Its protein is CASSASMNTEAFF.

This clone showed up just once. V and J are TRBV6-6 and TRBJ1-2; TRBD1 might be the D (5 bases). V lost 1 base to trimming and J lost 1 base, with 10 bases between them. Looked up from germline, CDR1 is MNHNY and CDR2 is SVGAGI (reference sequence). The CDR3 length is 15 residues. CDR3 region: CASSYWGKINYGYTF. As DNA, the CDR3 is TGTGCCAGCAGTTACTGGGGGAAAATTAACTATGGCTACACCTTC.

This clone was seen just once. The chain recombines TRBV15 with TRBJ2-7; possibly TRBD1 for D (6 bases). Trimming left V 3 bases short and J 6 bases short, with 18 bases between. Per the germline V gene, CDR1 is LNHNV and CDR2 is YYDKDF (reference sequence). This CDR3 spans 15 amino acids. The CDR3 protein is CATSRGTGLRSEQYF. The CDR3 DNA follows: TGTGCCACCAGCAGGGGAACAGGGTTGCGTAGCGAGCAGTACTTC.

This chain connects TRBV7-8 to TRBJ1-4; D remains ambiguous. Germline V gene sequence: CDR1 SGHVS, CDR2 FQNEAQ. Trimming took off 2 bases at V and 5 bases at J, with 9 bases between the two ends. The CDR3 has 14 amino acids. This CDR3 reads CASSLQLYNEKLFF. The CDR3 region has the DNA TGTGCCAGCAGCTTACAGCTCTACAATGAAAAACTGTTTTTT.

V usage is TRBV2 and J usage is TRBJ2-5; 14 bases line up with TRBD2. V was clipped by 4 bases and J by 1 base; unmatched bases: 8. The CDR3 has 18 amino acids. Per germline, CDR1 SNHLY and CDR2 FYNNEI. The CDR3 sequence: CASSAGGLAGGRQETQYF. The CDR3 DNA reads as TGTGCCAGCAGTGCCGGTGGACTAGCGGGGGGCCGCCAAGAGACCCAGTACTTC.

The chain recombines TRBV5-1 with TRBJ1-3, with 11 bases identical to TRBD1. The junction had 9 bases not matched to a gene; V was cut back by 4 bases and J by 0 bases. Germline values: CDR1 SGHRS, CDR2 YFSETQ. The CDR3 runs 18 residues. The DNA for the CDR3 is TGCGCCAGCAGCCTAGGAGGGACAGGGGGACTCTCTGGAAACACCATATATTTT. Translation: CASSLGGTGGLSGNTIYF.

This chain connects TRBV10-3 to TRBJ2-5; D call uncertain. Germline assignment: CDR1 ENHRY and CDR2 SYGVKD. CDR3 length: 12 residues. The germline V and J ends were trimmed by 10 bases and 2 bases, with 11 bases remaining between them. The CDR3 region is CATGGQQETQYF. DNA for the CDR3: TGTGCCACGGGTGGGCAGCAAGAGACCCAGTACTTC.

The V and J genes are TRBV4-2 and TRBJ2-7; 8 nucleotides line up with TRBD1. In germline, CDR1 is LGHNA, CDR2 YNFKEQ. Trimming cost V 9 bases and J 2 bases; bases outside gene matches: 6. The CDR3 sequence is 13 residues long. The CDR3 DNA reads as TGTGCCAGTGGACAGGGTGGTCCCTACGAGCAGTACTTC. Amino acid sequence: CASGQGGPYEQYF.

The V and J genes are TRBV18 and TRBJ2-2; D not resolved. The V gene's germline CDR1 is KGHSH and CDR2 LQKENI. V was pared by 6 bases and J by 4 bases, with 6 bases between. The CDR3 loop spans 12 amino acids. For the CDR3, the DNA is TGTGCCAGCTCCCACCCCACCGGGGAGCTGTTTTTT. Its protein is CASSHPTGELFF.

This rearrangement joins TRBV7-3 to TRBJ2-3; the match to TRBD1 covers 7 bases. The CDR3 contains 16 residues. Trimming at V came to 6 bases and at J to 1 base, leaving 10 bases not matched to a gene. Germline CDR1 SGHTA, CDR2 FQGTGA. The DNA of the CDR3 is TGTGCCAGCAGTCGTACAGGGGTGGTGGGCACAGATACGCAGTATTTT. As protein: CASSRTGVVGTDTQYF.

The rearrangement links TRBV29-1 to TRBJ2-7, with 8 bases fitting TRBD1. With V trimmed by 6 bases and J by 2 bases, 3 bases remained unmatched. Per germline, CDR1 SQVTM and CDR2 ANQGSEA. This CDR3 is built from 12 residues. CDR3 DNA sequence: TGCAGCGTGAGGACAGGGCCCTACGAGCAGTACTTC. This translates into CSVRTGPYEQYF.

This clone appeared a single time. V is TRBV13 and J is TRBJ2-5; D possibly corresponds to TRBD1 (6 bases). This CDR3 has 14 amino acids. Trimming cost V 1 base and J 4 bases, with 10 bases left between them. Germline V CDR1 and CDR2: PRHDT, FYEKMQ (reference sequence). The CDR3 DNA reads as TGTGCCAGCAGCTTAGCAACAGGGCGAGAGACCCAGTACTTC. Translation: CASSLATGRETQYF.

V usage is TRBV18 and J usage is TRBJ2-5; weak D call: TRBD1 (5 bases). The CDR3 loop spans 14 amino acids. Germline V gene lookup returns CDR1 KGHSH and CDR2 LQKENI. Trimming shortened V by 1 base and J by 3 bases, and 9 bases separated the two germline ends. CDR3 DNA sequence: TGTGCCAGCTCACCACTAGGGGAAAAAGAGACCCAGTACTTC. It specifies CASSPLGEKETQYF.

This clone showed up just once. The chain joins TRBV2 to TRBJ1-5; 9 bases align to TRBD1. V lost 6 bases and J lost 7; bases outside the gene matches: 7. The CDR3 is made up of 14 amino acids. Per the germline V gene, CDR1 is SNHLY and CDR2 is FYNNEI. The CDR3 sequence is CASRGTGTKQPQHF. CDR3 DNA: TGTGCCAGCAGAGGGACAGGGACGAAGCAGCCCCAGCATTTT.

The rearrangement joins TRBV19 to TRBJ2-1; TRBD1 matches 7 bases. In germline, CDR1 is LNHDA, CDR2 SQIVND (reference sequence). The junction had 7 bases not matched to a gene; V was cut back by 3 bases and J by 5 bases. This CDR3 is built from 15 residues. The CDR3 DNA reads TGTGCCAGTAGTATGCGACAGGGAAGAGACAATGAGCAGTTCTTC. The encoded protein is CASSMRQGRDNEQFF.

The chain combines TRBV7-9 with TRBJ2-5; no clear D gene. CDR3 length: 14 residues. Trimming took off 1 base at V and 0 bases at J, with 6 bases between the two ends. CDR1 SEHNR and CDR2 FQNEAQ come from the germline V gene (reference sequence). CDR3 region: CASSLEAYQETQYF. The CDR3, as DNA: TGTGCCAGCAGCTTAGAAGCGTACCAAGAGACCCAGTACTTC.

This chain uses TRBV6-5 with TRBJ2-7; 7 nucleotides align to TRBD1. This CDR3 is 13 amino acids long. Germline loops: CDR1 MNHEY, CDR2 SVGAGI. The trim removed 4 bases at V and 5 bases at J, leaving 5 bases unmatched. CDR3 protein: CASSFDRVHEQYF. CDR3 DNA: TGTGCCAGCAGTTTCGACAGGGTCCACGAGCAGTACTTC.

This clone occurred once. The CDR3 sequence is CASSWTGQGDLTSGNTIYF. The CDR3, as DNA: TGCGCCAGCAGCTGGACGGGACAGGGTGACCTTACCTCTGGAAACACCATATATTTT. V usage is TRBV5-1 and J usage is TRBJ1-3, with 9 bases matching TRBD1. J lost 0 bases, V lost 3 bases, and 13 bases had no gene match. This CDR3 has 19 residues. Germline V CDR1 and CDR2: SGHRS, YFSETQ.

The chain recombines TRBV19 with TRBJ2-4; 12 positions agree with TRBD1. Germline V gene data show CDR1 as LNHDA and CDR2 as SQIVND (reference sequence). The CDR3 contains 14 residues. J lost 6 bases, V lost 10 bases, and 7 bases had no gene match. CDR3 residues: CATKGTGGLNIQYF. The CDR3 DNA reads TGTGCCACCAAAGGGACAGGGGGCTTAAACATTCAGTACTTC. Drawing the rest from reference TRBV19 and TRBJ2-4, the complete variable domain is DGGITQSPKYLFRKEGQNVTLSCEQNLNHDAMYWYRQDPGQGLRLIYYSQIVNDFQKGDIAEGYSVSREKKESFPLTVTSAQKNPTAFYLCATKGTGGLNIQYFGAGTRLSVL.

This chain joins TRBV7-2 and TRBJ1-4; D call uncertain. This CDR3 is 14 amino acids long. The germline V gene encodes CDR1 SGHTA and CDR2 FQGNSA. The V gene lost 2 bases and the J gene lost 7 bases, with 11 bases spanning the gap. This CDR3 reads CASSLTGTVEKLFF. The CDR3 region has the DNA TGTGCCAGCAGCTTAACCGGTACGGTTGAAAAACTGTTTTTT.

The chain couples TRBV7-2 to TRBJ2-2, with unresolved D. V dropped 1 base and J dropped 4 bases, with 7 bases sitting between them. Germline V gene lookup returns CDR1 SGHTA and CDR2 FQGNSA. The CDR3 length is 14 residues. CDR3 protein: CASSLGSFTGELFF. CDR3 DNA sequence: TGTGCCAGCAGCTTAGGATCCTTCACCGGGGAGCTGTTTTTT.

There are a few counts of this clone. The chain employs TRBV2 and TRBJ1-5; tentatively, D is TRBD1 (6 bases). Trimming took 4 bases from V and 7 from J, leaving 14 bases between them. CDR3 size: 14 residues. The germline V gene encodes CDR1 SNHLY and CDR2 FYNNEI. As DNA, the CDR3 is TGTGCCAGCAGTGGTAGGACAGTAAAACAGCCCCAGCATTTT. Translating it yields CASSGRTVKQPQHF.

This clone was seen a few times. The V and J genes are TRBV2 and TRBJ1-1; D unresolved. V gave up 3 bases and J gave up 1 base, with 9 bases separating them. The germline V gene encodes CDR1 SNHLY and CDR2 FYNNEI. This CDR3 is built from 14 residues. Here the CDR3 reads CASSEGSPNTEAFF. For the CDR3, the DNA is TGTGCCAGCAGTGAGGGATCCCCGAACACTGAAGCTTTCTTT. Filled out from reference TRBV2 and TRBJ1-1, the complete variable domain reads EPEVTQTPSHQVTQMGQEVILRCVPISNHLYFYWYRQILGQKVEFLVSFYNNEISEKSEIFDDQFSVERPDGSNFTLKIRSTKLEDSAMYFCASSEGSPNTEAFFGQGTRLTVV.

The chain carries TRBV6-1 and TRBJ1-4; possible D gene TRBD1, 6 bases. Germline V gene sequence: CDR1 MNHNS, CDR2 SASEGT. The CDR3 totals 16 residues. Trimming took off 2 bases at V and 0 bases at J, with 10 bases between the two ends. The CDR3 is CASSERTVATNEKLFF. The CDR3 DNA reads TGTGCCAGCAGTGAACGGACAGTCGCAACTAATGAAAAACTGTTTTTT.

This clone was picked up a small number of times. The chain carries TRBV5-1 and TRBJ1-4; possibly TRBD1 for D (5 bases). With 5 bases removed from V and 7 bases from J, the gap between germline ends came to 18 bases. The CDR3 is 15 residues long. The germline CDR1 and CDR2 sequences are SGHRS and YFSETQ. The CDR3: CASRGRQGGVEKLFF. In DNA, the CDR3 is TGCGCCAGCAGAGGGCGGCAGGGAGGTGTTGAAAAACTGTTTTTT. Full variable domain (missing parts from reference TRBV5-1 and TRBJ1-4): KAGVTQTPRYLIKTRGQQVTLSCSPISGHRSVSWYQQTPGQGLQFLFEYFSETQRNKGNFPGRFSGRQFSNSRSEMNVSTLELGDSALYLCASRGRQGGVEKLFFGSGTQLSVL.

The V and J genes are TRBV29-1 and TRBJ1-2; perhaps TRBD1 as D (6 bases). The CDR3 is 15 residues long. Germline V CDR1 and CDR2: SQVTM, ANQGSEA. V lost 3 bases and J 4 bases, leaving 18 bases between the germline ends. The CDR3 DNA follows: TGCAGCGTTGAGGGAAAGGGCCCCAGGGGCTATGGCTACACCTTC. Translating gives CSVEGKGPRGYGYTF.

V is TRBV7-2 and J is TRBJ1-5; possible D gene TRBD1, 5 bases. The CDR3 has 14 residues. V gave up 1 base and J gave up 7 bases, with 11 bases separating them. In germline, CDR1 is SGHTA, CDR2 FQGNSA. The CDR3 is CASSLVGGRQPQHF. The CDR3 DNA follows: TGTGCCAGCAGCTTAGTTGGGGGACGGCAGCCCCAGCATTTT.